In this sample, the clone carrying this T cell receptor beta chain turned up many times. The antigen is not known. The data are from a study of T cells after yellow fever vaccination. Whole-study context: Low-cell-number fractions were prepared with SMART-Seq v4 Ultra Low Input.

The germline CDR1 and CDR2 sequences are DFQATT and SNEGSKA (reference sequence). The CDR3 consists of 13 residues. Trimming took 2 bases from V and 13 from J; bases not matched to a gene: 9. A process of 5'RACE template switching, which added a universal primer site and UMIs, was used to make TCR cDNA. MiXCR, run by TCRdb on the 5' RACE reads, gives a single entry per CDR3 protein. This table holds 300,000 or so distinct CDR3 sequences, 10% to 15% found once. Broader study findings: Post-booster repertoires again held most primary-vaccination clones (roughly 96% CD4, 85% to 90% CD8).

V is TRBV20-1 and J is TRBJ2-1; 9 bases fit TRBD2. Here the sequenced sample was CD4+ T cells sorted from PBMCs, taken 45 days after the yellow fever booster vaccination. The clonotype comes from a man aged 25 to 40 who received the YFV17D yellow fever vaccine. As DNA, the CDR3 is TGCAGTGCTAGATTAGCGGGAGTAGGGAAACAGTTCTTC. Protein product: CSARLAGVGKQFF.